This T cell receptor (beta chain) was observed in a study of persistence of HIV-infected CD4 T cells. Study as a whole: Up to roughly 180 mL blood was drawn at multiple time points; a couple of donors had single-time leukapheresis.

Findings of the study overall: Rare CMV-responding cells carrying HIV-1 proviruses were not analyzed separately for TCR.

The libraries were made with immunoSEQ version 4 in survey mode. The method was immunoSEQ multiplex PCR; TCRdb's version includes in-frame clones alone and lacks a portion of them. The data contain about 36,000 clones, approximately 85% of them singletons. The stimulus was an HIV-1 Gag 15-mer peptide pool, 1 ug/peptide/mL. Sorted nonresponding memory CD4+ T cells were CD40L-negative, CD69-negative, CD45RO-high. Comment on this clone: Its target is not known. This specimen includes other DNA sequences encoding the same CDR3.

The CDR3 length is 16 residues. Trimming took off 4 bases at V and 0 bases at J, with 14 bases between the two ends. Germline V gives CDR1 SGHRS, CDR2 YFSETQ. The material was cultured CD4+ T cells from PBMCs, obtained from a patient who received antiretroviral therapy. The receptor was isolated from an adult with HIV. The donor label of this sample is uncertain. V gene TRBV5-1 combines with J gene TRBJ2-1; the D gene could be TRBD1 or TRBD2 (5 bases each). The CDR3 sequence is CASSPGPFSSYNEQFF. The CDR3 DNA sequence: TGCGCCAGCAGCCCGGGGCCATTTAGCTCCTACAATGAGCAGTTCTTC.